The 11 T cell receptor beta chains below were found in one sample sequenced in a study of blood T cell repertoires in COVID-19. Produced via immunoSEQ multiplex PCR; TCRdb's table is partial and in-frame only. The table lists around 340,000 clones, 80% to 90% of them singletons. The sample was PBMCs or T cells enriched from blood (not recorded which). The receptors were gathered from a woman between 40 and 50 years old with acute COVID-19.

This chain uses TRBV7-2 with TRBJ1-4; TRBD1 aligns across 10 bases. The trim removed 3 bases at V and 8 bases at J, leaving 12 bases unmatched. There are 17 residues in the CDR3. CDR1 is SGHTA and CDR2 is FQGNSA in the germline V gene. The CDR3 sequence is CASSLGLGTGASEKLFF. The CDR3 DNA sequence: TGTGCCAGCAGCTTGGGGCTTGGGACAGGGGCTTCGGAAAAACTGTTTTTT.

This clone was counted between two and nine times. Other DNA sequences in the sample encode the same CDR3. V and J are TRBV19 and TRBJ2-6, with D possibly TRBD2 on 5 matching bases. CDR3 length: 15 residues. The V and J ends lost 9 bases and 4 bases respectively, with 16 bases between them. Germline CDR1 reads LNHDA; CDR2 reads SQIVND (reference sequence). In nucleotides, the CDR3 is TGTGCCAGCCGGAGGCAATGGTACGGGGCCAACGTCCTGACTTTC. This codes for CASRRQWYGANVLTF.

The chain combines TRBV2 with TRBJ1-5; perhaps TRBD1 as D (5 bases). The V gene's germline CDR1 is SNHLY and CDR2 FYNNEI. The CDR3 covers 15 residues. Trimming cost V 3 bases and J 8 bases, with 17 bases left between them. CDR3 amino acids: CASSELDTSLKPQHF. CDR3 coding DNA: TGTGCCAGCAGTGAGCTGGACACCTCTTTGAAGCCCCAGCATTTT.

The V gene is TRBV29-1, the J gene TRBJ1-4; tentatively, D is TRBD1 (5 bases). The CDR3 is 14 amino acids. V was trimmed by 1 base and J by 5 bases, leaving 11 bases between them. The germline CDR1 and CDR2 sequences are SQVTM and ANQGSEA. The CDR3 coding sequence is TGCAGCGTTGAAGGCGGGCGGGGGAATGAAAAACTGTTTTTT. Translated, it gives CSVEGGRGNEKLFF.

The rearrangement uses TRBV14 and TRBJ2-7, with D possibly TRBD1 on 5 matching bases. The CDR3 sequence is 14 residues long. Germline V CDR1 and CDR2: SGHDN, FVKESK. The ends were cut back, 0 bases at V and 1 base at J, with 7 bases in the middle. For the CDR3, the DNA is TGTGCCAGCAGCCAAGACGCAGGGTCCTACGAGCAGTACTTC. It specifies CASSQDAGSYEQYF.

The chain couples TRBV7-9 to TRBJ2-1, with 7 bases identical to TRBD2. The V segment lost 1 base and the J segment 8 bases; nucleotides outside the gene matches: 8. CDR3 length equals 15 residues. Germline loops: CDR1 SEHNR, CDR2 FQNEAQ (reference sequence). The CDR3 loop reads CASSLGWREKYEQFF. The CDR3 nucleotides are TGTGCCAGCAGCTTAGGTTGGCGGGAGAAGTATGAGCAGTTCTTC.

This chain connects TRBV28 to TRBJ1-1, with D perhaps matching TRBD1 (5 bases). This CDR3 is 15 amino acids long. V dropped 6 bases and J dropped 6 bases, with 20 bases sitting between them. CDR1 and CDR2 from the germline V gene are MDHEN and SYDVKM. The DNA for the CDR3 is TGTGCCAGCAGAATATCAGGGAATTCAGCAGCTGAAGCTTTCTTT. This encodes CASRISGNSAAEAFF.

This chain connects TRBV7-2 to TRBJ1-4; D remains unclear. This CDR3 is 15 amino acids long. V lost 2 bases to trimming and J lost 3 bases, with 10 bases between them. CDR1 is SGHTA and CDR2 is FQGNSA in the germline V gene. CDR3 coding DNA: TGTGCCAGCAGCTTATGGTCTTGGCCTAATGAAAAACTGTTTTTT. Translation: CASSLWSWPNEKLFF.

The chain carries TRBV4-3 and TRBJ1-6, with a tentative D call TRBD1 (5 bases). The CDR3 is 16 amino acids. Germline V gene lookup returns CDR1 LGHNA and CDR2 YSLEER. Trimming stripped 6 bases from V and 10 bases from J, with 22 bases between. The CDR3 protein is CASSAQGGLPTSPLHF. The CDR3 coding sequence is TGCGCCAGCAGTGCTCAGGGCGGTTTGCCCACGTCACCCCTCCACTTT.

DNA of the CDR3: TGCGCCAGCGGACAGACCACAGATACGCAGTATTTT. Its protein is CASGQTTDTQYF. V and J are TRBV10-2 and TRBJ2-3, with D possibly matching TRBD1 (6 bases). V lost 8 bases and J 2 bases, leaving 8 bases between the germline ends. The germline V gene encodes CDR1 WSHSY and CDR2 SAAADI. The CDR3 totals 12 residues.

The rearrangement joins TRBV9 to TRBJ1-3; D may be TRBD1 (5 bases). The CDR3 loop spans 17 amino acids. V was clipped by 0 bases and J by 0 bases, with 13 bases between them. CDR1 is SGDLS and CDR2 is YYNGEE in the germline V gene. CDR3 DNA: TGTGCCAGCAGCGTAGGGGCAGGGTCCAGCTCTGGAAACACCATATATTTT. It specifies CASSVGAGSSSGNTIYF.